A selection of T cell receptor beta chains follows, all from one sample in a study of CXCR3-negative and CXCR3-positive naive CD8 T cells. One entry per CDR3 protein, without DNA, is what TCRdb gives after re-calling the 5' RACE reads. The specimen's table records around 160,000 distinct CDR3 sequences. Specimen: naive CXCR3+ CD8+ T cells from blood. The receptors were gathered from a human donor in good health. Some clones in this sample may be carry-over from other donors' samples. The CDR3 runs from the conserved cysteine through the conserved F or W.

cdr3_aa: CASSPISSGNTIYF
j_call: TRBJ1-3
v_call: TRBV19

cdr3_aa: CASSSRLAVSYEQYF
j_call: TRBJ2-7
v_call: TRBV28

cdr3_aa: CASSPTETYEQYF
j_call: TRBJ2-7
v_call: TRBV7-9

cdr3_aa: CSVEREDHSQETQYF
j_call: TRBJ2-5
v_call: TRBV29-1

cdr3_aa: CASSPGDAGEQYF
j_call: TRBJ2-7
v_call: TRBV12-3/TRBV12-4

cdr3_aa: CASSWDSSYEQYF
j_call: TRBJ2-7
v_call: TRBV5-1

cdr3_aa: CASSSAGGMDTQYF
j_call: TRBJ2-3
v_call: TRBV7-3

cdr3_aa: CASSPMGLAGTDTQYF
j_call: TRBJ2-3
v_call: TRBV6-2/TRBV6-3

cdr3_aa: CASSQESEGISYEQYF
j_call: TRBJ2-7
v_call: TRBV4-2

cdr3_aa: CASSQDLGAETQYF
j_call: TRBJ2-5
v_call: TRBV4-3